The 29 T cell receptor beta chains reported below all come from one sample, sequenced in a study of cytomegalovirus exposure and HLA in healthy donors. Primers included in the PCR were 60 Vbeta and 13 Jbeta primers. Produced via immunoSEQ multiplex PCR; TCRdb's table is partial and in-frame only. The table includes roughly 140,000 clones, around 70% detected once. Specimen: PBMCs. These TCRs come from a woman aged 30 to 39 in good health and CMV-seronegative.

With respect to this clone: Other DNA sequences within the sample encode an identical CDR3. The genes are TRBV5-6 and TRBJ2-6; possibly TRBD1 for D (5 bases). Trimming took off 0 bases at V and 1 base at J, with 5 bases between the two ends. CDR3 size: 15 residues. Germline CDR1 SGHDT, CDR2 YYEEEE. The chain's CDR3 is CASSLGQSGANVLTF. The CDR3 nucleotides read TGTGCCAGCAGCTTGGGACAGTCTGGGGCCAACGTCCTGACTTTC.

CDR3 sequence reads: CASSSTGAIYEQYF. CDR3 DNA: TGTGCCAGCAGCTCAACAGGGGCCATCTACGAGCAGTACTTC. The chain has TRBV11-2 and TRBJ2-7; 7 nucleotides align to TRBD1. Per germline, CDR1 SGHAT and CDR2 FQNNGV. The V and J ends lost 4 bases and 3 bases, in that order; junction bases with no gene match: 6. The length of the CDR3 is 14 residues.

The chain carries TRBV19 and TRBJ2-5, with D possibly TRBD2 on 6 matching bases. The CDR3 length is 14 residues. CDR1 LNHDA and CDR2 SQIVND come from the germline V gene (reference sequence). The V gene lost 5 bases and the J gene lost 1 base, with 11 bases spanning the gap. The CDR3 DNA reads TGTGCCAGTAGTGTCCGGGACTCCCAAGAGACCCAGTACTTC. Its translation is CASSVRDSQETQYF.

This chain joins TRBV30 and TRBJ2-4, with TRBD2 as a possible D gene (5 bases). V was pared by 5 bases and J by 3 bases, with 14 bases between. This CDR3 contains 14 residues. Germline CDR1 is GTSNPN and CDR2 is SVGIG (reference sequence). The CDR3 region has the DNA TGTGCCTGGGAGGTCCCGGAGGTCAAAAACATTCAGTACTTC. It translates to CAWEVPEVKNIQYF. The full variable domain, rest sourced from reference TRBV30 and TRBJ2-4, is SQTIHQWPATLVQPVGSPLSLECTVEGTSNPNLYWYRQAAGRGLQLLFYSVGIGQISSEVPQNLSASRPQDRQFILSSKKLLLSDSGFYLCAWEVPEVKNIQYFGAGTRLSVL.

J is TRBJ2-3 and V is TRBV25-1, with D unclear. The V gene lost 3 bases and the J gene lost 0 bases, with 4 bases spanning the gap. CDR1 and CDR2 from the germline V gene are MGHDK and SYGVNS. This CDR3 has 13 residues. CDR3 coding DNA: TGTGCCAGCAGTGAGCAGAGCACAGATACGCAGTATTTT. Protein: CASSEQSTDTQYF.

The gene calls are TRBV29-1 and TRBJ1-2; perhaps TRBD1 as D (5 bases). Trimming took off 8 bases at V and 3 bases at J, with 16 bases between the two ends. The length of the CDR3 is 13 residues. Germline lookup yields CDR1 SQVTM and CDR2 ANQGSEA. The CDR3 DNA reads as TGCAGCATATTGGAGGGGCTGCACTATGGCTACACCTTC. Encoded protein: CSILEGLHYGYTF.

The V gene is TRBV2, the J gene TRBJ1-1; D not certain. The V end was cut by 1 base, the J end by 0 bases, with 6 bases between. Germline CDR1 SNHLY, CDR2 FYNNEI. This CDR3 contains 14 residues. This CDR3 is CASSEGGMNTEAFF. In DNA form, the CDR3 reads TGTGCCAGCAGTGAAGGAGGGATGAACACTGAAGCTTTCTTT.

V usage is TRBV7-2 and J usage is TRBJ2-1, with 7 bases lining up with TRBD2. The V gene's germline CDR1 is SGHTA and CDR2 FQGNSA. V shed 1 base and J 8 bases; nucleotides not matched to a gene: 8. The CDR3 spans 15 residues. CDR3 nucleotides: TGTGCCAGCAGCTTAGGGGGGGGGATCTGGGATGAGCAGTTCTTC. Amino acids: CASSLGGGIWDEQFF.

The rearrangement uses TRBV19 and TRBJ2-7, with 8 positions matching TRBD1. Germline trimming cut 6 bases from V and 5 bases from J; bases unmatched to any gene: 12. Looked up from germline, CDR1 is LNHDA and CDR2 is SQIVND (reference sequence). The CDR3 has 15 residues. The CDR3: CASSPRTGSHHEQYF. The CDR3 DNA reads as TGTGCCAGTAGCCCGAGGACAGGGTCCCACCACGAGCAGTACTTC.

This sequence joins TRBV6-1 and TRBJ1-2, with D possibly matching TRBD1 (5 bases). Looked up from germline, CDR1 is MNHNS and CDR2 is SASEGT. The CDR3 extends over 14 amino acids. V gave up 1 base and J gave up 4 bases, with 10 bases separating them. The CDR3 spells CASSEDKGIYGYTF. CDR3 coding DNA: TGTGCCAGCAGTGAAGACAAGGGGATCTATGGCTACACCTTC.

The chain joins TRBV6-1 to TRBJ1-5; D perhaps matches TRBD1 (5 bases). The CDR3 covers 14 residues. V dropped 1 base and J dropped 4 bases, with 8 bases sitting between them. Looked up from germline, CDR1 is MNHNS and CDR2 is SASEGT. CDR3 sequence: CASSEGQLNQPQHF. CDR3 nucleotide sequence: TGTGCCAGCAGTGAAGGACAGCTAAATCAGCCCCAGCATTTT.

This chain uses TRBV13 with TRBJ1-1, with D hard to call. There are 13 residues in the CDR3. V was pared by 5 bases and J by 6 bases, with 13 bases between. Germline V gives CDR1 PRHDT, CDR2 FYEKMQ (reference sequence). The CDR3 DNA follows: TGTGCCAGCAGCAGGAGGGTACTCCCTGAAGCTTTCTTT. Translating it yields CASSRRVLPEAFF.

The chain carries TRBV6-5 and TRBJ1-1; 10 bases are shared with TRBD1. With 7 bases clipped from V and 4 bases from J, the junction kept 9 bases outside the gene matches. The CDR3 runs 15 residues. CDR1 is MNHEY, CDR2 SVGAGI, per germline. The DNA of the CDR3 is TGTGCCAGCACGAAGACAGGGGGCATCGGCACTGAAGCTTTCTTT. Its translation is CASTKTGGIGTEAFF.

The J gene is TRBJ2-5, the V gene TRBV9; 7 bases map to TRBD1. Per the germline V gene, CDR1 is SGDLS and CDR2 is YYNGEE. The CDR3 runs 16 residues. Trimming took 0 bases from V and 6 from J; bases not matched to a gene: 11. The CDR3 sequence is CASSVGLGTDGQTQYF. Here the CDR3 DNA reads TGTGCCAGCAGCGTAGGGCTAGGGACAGACGGGCAGACCCAGTACTTC.

The V gene is TRBV5-6, the J gene TRBJ2-5, with TRBD2 as a possible D gene (5 bases). Trimming stripped 4 bases from V and 2 bases from J, with 15 bases between. The CDR3 has 15 amino acids. CDR1 SGHDT and CDR2 YYEEEE come from the germline V gene. Here the CDR3 DNA reads TGTGCCAGCAGCCCAACTCCGGGGTCTCAAGAGACCCAGTACTTC. It specifies CASSPTPGSQETQYF.

This chain uses TRBV19 with TRBJ1-1, with a possible D match to TRBD1 (5 bases). V was trimmed by 2 bases and J by 2 bases, leaving 9 bases between them. The CDR3 has 14 residues. Per germline, CDR1 LNHDA and CDR2 SQIVND (reference sequence). CDR3 amino acids: CASSISGTNTEAFF. CDR3 DNA: TGTGCCAGTAGTATATCTGGGACTAACACTGAAGCTTTCTTT.

CDR3 sequence: CASSWAGYSNQPQHF. The CDR3 DNA reads TGTGCCAGCAGTTGGGCAGGATATAGCAATCAGCCCCAGCATTTT. The V gene is TRBV2, the J gene TRBJ1-5; no clear D gene. Germline CDR1 reads SNHLY; CDR2 reads FYNNEI. The length of the CDR3 is 15 residues. Between the trimmed V and J ends, which lost 5 bases and 0 bases, there was a span of 11 bases.

In this sample, this clone turned up a few times. This chain uses TRBV4-2 with TRBJ2-2, with D tentatively TRBD2 (6 bases). This CDR3 has 18 residues. Germline assignment: CDR1 LGHNA and CDR2 YNFKEQ. The V end was cut by 0 bases, the J end by 4 bases, with 18 bases between. In DNA form, the CDR3 reads TGTGCCAGCAGCCAAGATAGCGGCAGAGTCGTTAGCACCGGGGAGCTGTTTTTT. Its translation is CASSQDSGRVVSTGELFF.

V and J are TRBV5-1 and TRBJ2-1, with 11 bases lining up with TRBD1. CDR3 length equals 15 residues. The V gene's germline CDR1 is SGHRS and CDR2 YFSETQ. Trimming cost V 4 bases and J 7 bases; bases outside gene matches: 7. Here the CDR3 reads CASSPDRGRRNEQFF. CDR3 nucleotide sequence: TGCGCCAGCAGCCCGGACAGGGGGCGCAGGAATGAGCAGTTCTTC.

The rearrangement links TRBV30 to TRBJ1-5; D is perhaps TRBD1 (6 bases). Germline lookup yields CDR1 GTSNPN and CDR2 SVGIG (reference sequence). V lost 0 bases, J lost 5 bases, and 8 bases lay in between. This CDR3 comprises 13 residues. Here the CDR3 reads CAWSVQGDQPQHF. For the CDR3, the DNA is TGTGCCTGGAGTGTACAGGGAGATCAGCCCCAGCATTTT.

V is TRBV6-5 and J is TRBJ2-7; 8 bases line up with TRBD1. Germline-derived CDR1 and CDR2 are MNHEY and SVGAGI. Germline trimming cut 5 bases from V and 6 bases from J; bases unmatched to any gene: 12. This CDR3 comprises 15 residues. The chain's CDR3 is CASSARTGMIFEQYF. In DNA form, the CDR3 reads TGTGCCAGCAGTGCACGGACAGGGATGATATTCGAGCAGTACTTC.

The chain recombines TRBV5-4 with TRBJ2-1, with TRBD2 matching 8 bases. The CDR3 is 15 amino acids. Germline lookup yields CDR1 SGHNT and CDR2 YYREEE (reference sequence). J lost 15 bases, V lost 4 bases, and 18 bases had no gene match. Written as DNA, the CDR3 is TGTGCCAGCAGCCCTTCAGAGGCGGGGGGTTCCCTGTGGTTCTTC. As protein: CASSPSEAGGSLWFF. The full variable domain, rest sourced from reference TRBV5-4 and TRBJ2-1, is ETGVTQSPTHLIKTRGQQVTLRCSSQSGHNTVSWYQQALGQGPQFIFQYYREEENGRGNFPPRFSGLQFPNYSSELNVNALELDDSALYLCASSPSEAGGSLWFFGPGTRLTVL.

The chain combines TRBV6-1 with TRBJ2-7; 8 nucleotides agree with TRBD2. The CDR3 contains 15 residues. Trimming at V came to 7 bases and at J to 2 bases, leaving 10 bases not matched to a gene. Germline CDR1 MNHNS, CDR2 SASEGT. CDR3: CASTEPLAAAYEQYF. The CDR3 nucleotides are TGTGCCAGCACCGAACCACTAGCGGCAGCCTACGAGCAGTACTTC.

The chain is built from TRBV5-4 and TRBJ2-6, with no clear D. CDR3 length: 14 residues. Trimming took off 2 bases at V and 6 bases at J, with 9 bases between the two ends. The V gene's germline CDR1 is SGHNT and CDR2 YYREEE (reference sequence). This CDR3 is CASSLVGEANVLTF. CDR3 DNA sequence: TGTGCCAGCAGCTTAGTAGGAGAGGCCAACGTCCTGACTTTC.

This chain uses TRBV2 with TRBJ1-3, with 12 bases fitting TRBD1. In germline, CDR1 is SNHLY, CDR2 FYNNEI. The CDR3 runs to 12 residues. The junction had 2 bases not matched to a gene; V was cut back by 9 bases and J by 8 bases. The CDR3 DNA reads TGTGCCAGTCGGGACAGGGGGCACACCATATATTTT. Protein: CASRDRGHTIYF.

The chain has TRBV7-9 and TRBJ1-4; D is ambiguous. Germline values: CDR1 SEHNR, CDR2 FQNEAQ (reference sequence). CDR3 length: 12 residues. Trimming removed 5 bases at V and 8 bases at J, with 9 bases between. CDR3 nucleotides: TGTGCCAGCAGCCGGGATGTCGAAAAACTGTTTTTT. Translated, it gives CASSRDVEKLFF.

The chain uses TRBV30 and TRBJ1-1, with 7 nucleotides matching TRBD1. V dropped 2 bases and J dropped 3; count of bases not matched to a gene: 3. The CDR3 is 13 amino acids. Germline CDR1 GTSNPN, CDR2 SVGIG (reference sequence). The DNA of the CDR3 is TGTGCCTGGAGTTGGCAGGGGGACACTGAAGCTTTCTTT. Its protein is CAWSWQGDTEAFF. The entire variable domain, with the rest obtained from reference TRBV30 and TRBJ1-1, is as follows: SQTIHQWPATLVQPVGSPLSLECTVEGTSNPNLYWYRQAAGRGLQLLFYSVGIGQISSEVPQNLSASRPQDRQFILSSKKLLLSDSGFYLCAWSWQGDTEAFFGQGTRLTVV.

The rearrangement uses TRBV5-1 and TRBJ2-3, with TRBD1 as a possible D gene (6 bases). Trimming took 2 bases from V and 2 from J, leaving 12 bases between them. Germline V gene sequence: CDR1 SGHRS, CDR2 YFSETQ. The CDR3 covers 15 residues. The CDR3 DNA reads TGCGCCAGCAGCTTCACAGGGCCGCCCACAGATACGCAGTATTTT. It translates to CASSFTGPPTDTQYF.

The chain uses TRBV16 and TRBJ2-7, with TRBD2 matching over 12 bases. Germline V gene sequence: CDR1 KGHSY, CDR2 FQNENV. The ends lost 3 bases at V and 0 bases at J; junction bases unmatched: 3. This CDR3 spans 16 amino acids. The CDR3 loop is CASSHPTSGSSYEQYF. DNA for the CDR3: TGTGCCAGCAGCCACCCGACTAGCGGGAGCTCCTACGAGCAGTACTTC.